What follows are 21 T cell receptor beta chains derived from one specimen sequenced in a study of T cells in Graves' hyperthyroidism and ophthalmopathy. RNA transcripts gave rise to amplified TCR beta CDR3 regions. The TCR CDR3 first-round RT-PCR relied on the HTBI primer set. One entry per CDR3 protein results from TCRdb running MiXCR on the multiplex PCR reads. Altogether some 150,000 distinct CDR3 sequences are present, 22% being singletons, with the ten largest covering about 70%. Material: blood. The receptors here all came from a woman aged 45-59 years with Graves' hyperthyroidism that later progressed to Graves' ophthalmopathy.

This clonotype was observed many times. V is TRBV20-1 and J is TRBJ2-7; D not resolved. V lost 0 bases to trimming and J lost 2 bases, with 11 bases between them. The length of the CDR3 is 14 residues. Germline lookup yields CDR1 DFQATT and CDR2 SNEGSKA (reference sequence). CDR3 amino acids: CSARDRLTPYEQYF. The CDR3 nucleotides are TGCAGTGCTAGAGATCGACTTACTCCCTACGAGCAGTACTTC.

This clonotype was seen repeatedly, ten times or more. The J gene is TRBJ1-1, the V gene TRBV2, with 7 nucleotides matching TRBD1. The length of the CDR3 is 13 residues. The germline gives CDR1 SNHLY, CDR2 FYNNEI. V gave up 6 bases and J gave up 3 bases; unmatched junction bases: 4. The DNA of the CDR3 is TGTGCCAGCAGCCGACAGGGTTACACTGAAGCTTTCTTT. It is translated as CASSRQGYTEAFF.

Turning to this clonotype: Since a much larger clone is just one base distant, this may be a read error. CDR3 amino acids: CAWQTGSRQPQHF. The CDR3 bases are TGTGCCTGGCAGACAGGCTCGAGACAGCCCCAGCATTTT. The chain has TRBV30 and TRBJ1-5; tentative D call: TRBD1 (6 bases). The V gene lost 5 bases and the J gene lost 7 bases, with 15 bases spanning the gap. The CDR3 is 13 residues long. Germline CDR1 and CDR2: GTSNPN and SVGIG (reference sequence).

This clonotype was observed a handful of times. A read error is possible here, since a much larger clone lies one base away. The chain uses TRBV28 and TRBJ1-2, with D possibly being TRBD1 (6 bases). Germline V lookup: CDR1 MDHEN, CDR2 SYDVKM. This CDR3 contains 13 residues. The CDR3 DNA reads as TGTGCCGGCAGTTTCGGGGGGCGCGATGGCTACACCTTC. The encoded protein is CAGSFGGRDGYTF.

Many counts were recorded for this clonotype. This rearrangement joins TRBV12-3 or TRBV12-4 to TRBJ2-2; D tentatively reads TRBD1 or TRBD2 (6 bases each). CDR3 length: 17 amino acids. V gave up 1 base and J gave up 6 bases, with 18 bases separating them. CDR3 region: CASSLVRGGRVAGELFF. The CDR3 nucleotides read TGTGCCAGCAGTTTAGTCCGAGGGGGGCGCGTCGCCGGGGAGCTGTTTTTT.

V usage is TRBV6-2 or TRBV6-3 and J usage is TRBJ1-2; the match to TRBD1 covers 11 bases. The CDR3 loop spans 15 amino acids. J gave up 3 bases and V 5 bases, and 5 bases lay outside the gene matches. Germline V gene lookup returns CDR1 MNHEY and CDR2 SVGEGT. The CDR3 nucleotides read TGTGCCAGCAGTGTTGGGACAGGGGGAGACTATGGCTACACCTTC. This sequence encodes CASSVGTGGDYGYTF.

This clonotype was counted ten times or more. The V gene is TRBV6-8, the J gene TRBJ1-3; TRBD1 matches 10 bases. The V gene end was trimmed by 6 bases and the J gene end by 3 bases; junction bases not matched to a gene: 11. CDR3 length: 17 residues. Germline CDR1 MNHGY, CDR2 SAAAGT. The DNA for the CDR3 is TGTGCCAGCAGGCGCCGCGGCCGGGACAGGGGTGGAAACACCATATATTTT. This gives the protein CASRRRGRDRGGNTIYF.

The chain has TRBV20-1 and TRBJ1-5, with D tentatively TRBD1 (6 bases). Germline CDR1 is DFQATT and CDR2 is SNEGSKA (reference sequence). The CDR3 contains 13 residues. With 6 bases removed from V and 2 bases from J, the gap between germline ends came to 11 bases. CDR3 region: CSAKYRGNQPQHF. The CDR3 DNA reads as TGCAGTGCCAAATACAGGGGCAATCAGCCCCAGCATTTT.

This clonotype has at least ten counts. The chain links TRBV15 to TRBJ1-1; perhaps TRBD1 as D (5 bases). Germline CDR1 is LNHNV and CDR2 is YYDKDF (reference sequence). V was pared by 1 base and J by 8 bases, with 11 bases between. The CDR3 is 13 residues long. The CDR3 here is CATSRGGTPEAFF. For the CDR3, the DNA is TGTGCCACCAGCAGAGGCGGGACCCCGGAAGCTTTCTTT. Full variable domain (missing parts from reference TRBV15 and TRBJ1-1): DAMVIQNPRYQVTQFGKPVTLSCSQTLNHNVMYWYQQKSSQAPKLLFHYYDKDFNNEADTPDNFQSRRPNTSFCFLDIRSPGLGDTAMYLCATSRGGTPEAFFGQGTRLTVV.

Regarding this clonotype: This sequence may be a read error, since a much larger clone differs from it by one base. The rearrangement links TRBV6-5 to TRBJ2-5; D may match TRBD1 or TRBD2 (5 bases each). Germline CDR1 reads MNHEY; CDR2 reads SVGAGI. The CDR3 has 15 residues. The CDR3 DNA reads TGTGTCAGCAGTTCGCCACGGGGCGCGGAGGAGACCCAGTACTTC. It encodes CVSSSPRGAEETQYF.

This clonotype was detected many times. This chain links TRBV5-1 with TRBJ1-1; D not certain. Germline V gene sequence: CDR1 SGHRS, CDR2 YFSETQ. V shed 7 bases and J shed 5 bases, with 15 bases lying between them. The CDR3 extends over 13 amino acids. The chain's CDR3 is CASALRRPTEAFF. DNA of the CDR3: TGCGCCAGCGCCCTGCGACGTCCGACTGAAGCTTTCTTT.

The V call is TRBV20-1, the J call TRBJ1-1; a possible D gene is TRBD1 (6 bases). The CDR3 is 12 amino acids. V lost 3 bases to trimming and J lost 7 bases, with 12 bases between them. Germline CDR1 reads DFQATT; CDR2 reads SNEGSKA (reference sequence). CDR3 nucleotides: TGCAGTGCTAGGGAGGGGGGTCGTGAAGCTTTCTTT. Amino acid sequence: CSAREGGREAFF.

There are a few counts of this clonotype. The chain uses TRBV4-1 and TRBJ1-3; 7 positions match TRBD1. Trimming cost V 4 bases and J 8 bases; bases outside gene matches: 11. Germline V gene data show CDR1 as MGHRA and CDR2 as YSYEKL. The CDR3 consists of 15 residues. The CDR3 region is CASSRTDREVYTIYF. Written as DNA, the CDR3 is TGCGCCAGCAGCCGTACCGACAGGGAGGTATACACCATATATTTT.

This clonotype was observed at least ten times. The rearrangement joins TRBV27 to TRBJ2-1, with 13 bases aligning to TRBD2. V was pared by 5 bases and J by 8 bases, with 12 bases of the junction left unmatched. The CDR3 contains 17 residues. The germline V gene has CDR1 MNHEY and CDR2 SMNVEV (reference sequence). The CDR3 loop is CASSPILTSGRTDEQFF. The CDR3 nucleotides are TGTGCCAGCAGTCCCATCCTGACTAGCGGGAGGACAGATGAGCAGTTCTTC.

The sample holds many counts of this clonotype. The chain recombines TRBV11-2 with TRBJ1-1, with D perhaps matching TRBD1 (6 bases). Germline CDR1 and CDR2: SGHAT and FQNNGV. The length of the CDR3 is 16 residues. Trimming removed 1 base at V and 6 bases at J, with 18 bases between. The DNA of the CDR3 is TGTGCCAGCAGCTTAGTTGGGGGCGGGCGCCGACCTGAAGCTTTCTTT. This encodes CASSLVGGGRRPEAFF.

This clonotype was recorded at least ten times. J is TRBJ1-4 and V is TRBV29-1, with D possibly TRBD1 on 6 matching bases. Between the trimmed V and J ends, which lost 4 bases and 7 bases, there was a span of 13 bases. Germline V gene data show CDR1 as SQVTM and CDR2 as ANQGSEA. CDR3 length: 13 amino acids. The CDR3 here is CSVVRQGSEKLFF. CDR3 nucleotides: TGCAGCGTTGTACGGCAGGGGTCTGAAAAACTGTTTTTT.

This chain connects TRBV7-3 to TRBJ2-7; D is perhaps TRBD1 or TRBD2 (5 bases each). Germline CDR1 is SGHTA and CDR2 is FQGTGA. Between the trimmed V and J ends, which lost 5 bases and 6 bases, there was a span of 17 bases. The CDR3 sequence is 14 residues long. This chain's CDR3 is CASSIDGTVREQYF. The CDR3 DNA is TGTGCCAGCAGCATAGACGGGACCGTCCGCGAGCAGTACTTC.

This clonotype occurred many times. The chain combines TRBV6-2 or TRBV6-3 with TRBJ1-1; 8 nucleotides agree with TRBD1. The junction had 4 bases not matched to a gene; V was cut back by 6 bases and J by 4 bases. CDR3 size: 13 residues. The germline CDR1 and CDR2 sequences are MNHEY and SVGEGT. The chain's CDR3 is CASRLTGGTEAFF. The CDR3, as DNA: TGTGCCAGCAGACTTACAGGGGGCACTGAAGCTTTCTTT.

This clonotype was seen ten or more times. This chain connects TRBV7-9 to TRBJ2-1, with 8 bases that match TRBD2. Germline V lookup: CDR1 SEHNR, CDR2 FQNEAQ (reference sequence). The CDR3 contains 15 residues. The V segment lost 8 bases and the J segment 6 bases; nucleotides outside the gene matches: 12. Here the CDR3 DNA reads TGTGCCAGCGAAAAGGGACTAGGAAGGTTCAATGAGCAGTTCTTC. This encodes CASEKGLGRFNEQFF.

There are a few counts of this clonotype. The J gene is TRBJ2-2, the V gene TRBV14; 7 nucleotides align to TRBD2. The CDR3 is 15 residues long. Germline CDR1 SGHDN, CDR2 FVKESK. J lost 6 bases, V lost 4 bases, and 8 bases had no gene match. The CDR3 protein is CASSRRDYEAGELFF. For the CDR3, the DNA is TGTGCCAGCAGCCGTCGGGACTACGAAGCCGGGGAGCTGTTTTTT.

The chain uses TRBV3-1 and TRBJ2-7; 14 bases align to TRBD2. Losses at the gene ends were 4 bases for V and 0 bases for J; bases not matched to a gene: 5. This CDR3 is built from 17 residues. Germline CDR1 is LGHDT and CDR2 is YNNKEL (reference sequence). In DNA, the CDR3 is TGTGCCAGCAGCCGACTAGCGGGGGGGCAGACCTCCTACGAGCAGTACTTC. Its translation: CASSRLAGGQTSYEQYF.